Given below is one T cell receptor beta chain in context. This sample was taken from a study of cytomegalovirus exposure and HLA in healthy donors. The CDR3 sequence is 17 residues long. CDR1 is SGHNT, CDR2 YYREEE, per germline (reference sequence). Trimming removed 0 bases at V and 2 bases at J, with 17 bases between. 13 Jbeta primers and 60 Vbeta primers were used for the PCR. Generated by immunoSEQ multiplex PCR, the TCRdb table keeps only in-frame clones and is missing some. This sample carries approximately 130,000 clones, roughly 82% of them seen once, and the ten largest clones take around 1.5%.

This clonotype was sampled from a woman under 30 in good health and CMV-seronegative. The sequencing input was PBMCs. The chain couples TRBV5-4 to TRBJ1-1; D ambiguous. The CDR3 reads CASSLDLGGTKNTEAFF. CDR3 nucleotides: TGTGCCAGCAGCTTGGACCTCGGAGGTACGAAAAACACTGAAGCTTTCTTT.